What follows are 15 T cell receptor beta chains derived from one specimen sequenced in a study of blood T cell repertoires in COVID-19. The protocol was immunoSEQ multiplex PCR, while the TCRdb copy is restricted to in-frame clones and leaves out a portion. The sample lists roughly 390,000 clones, roughly 86% occurring once. Specimen: peripheral blood. The source of these receptors is a woman aged 25 to 39 with COVID-19, enrolled during active disease.

The chain combines TRBV6-2 or TRBV6-3 with TRBJ1-1; D is possibly TRBD1 (6 bases). This CDR3 spans 13 amino acids. Germline V gene sequence: CDR1 MNHEY, CDR2 SVGEGT. V was clipped by 5 bases and J by 5 bases, with 12 bases between them. The CDR3 sequence is CASSNNRETEAFF. The CDR3 DNA follows: TGTGCCAGCAGTAATAACAGGGAGACTGAAGCTTTCTTT.

The rearrangement links TRBV30 to TRBJ2-1, with a weak D call TRBD2 (6 bases). Trimming took off 0 bases at V and 7 bases at J, with 13 bases between the two ends. Germline loops: CDR1 GTSNPN, CDR2 SVGIG (reference sequence). The CDR3 is 14 amino acids. This CDR3 is CAWSVRLVGNEQFF. Written as DNA, the CDR3 is TGTGCCTGGAGTGTCAGACTAGTCGGGAATGAGCAGTTCTTC.

This clone was recorded at least ten times. This chain joins TRBV5-1 and TRBJ2-1, with D maybe TRBD2 (6 bases). The CDR3 contains 15 residues. The V end was cut by 4 bases, the J end by 0 bases, with 11 bases between. Germline values: CDR1 SGHRS, CDR2 YFSETQ. CDR3 in amino acids: CASSNGGSSYNEQFF. DNA of the CDR3: TGCGCCAGCAGCAACGGGGGAAGCTCCTACAATGAGCAGTTCTTC.

This clone was seen once. The chain has TRBV5-1 and TRBJ2-7; 10 bases match TRBD2. J lost 6 bases, V lost 0 bases, and 6 bases had no gene match. Germline CDR1 reads SGHRS; CDR2 reads YFSETQ. There are 15 residues in the CDR3. Here the CDR3 reads CASSLEAGGASEQYF. CDR3 sequence (DNA): TGCGCCAGCAGCTTGGAAGCGGGAGGGGCGAGCGAGCAGTACTTC.

V usage is TRBV23-1 and J usage is TRBJ2-3; TRBD1 matches at 8 bases. TRBV23-1 is filed as an ORF, its function uncertain. There are 19 residues in the CDR3. Trimming cost V 1 base and J 0 bases; bases outside gene matches: 12. CDR3: CASSQWNKGQGQSTDTQYF. The CDR3 nucleotides are TGCGCCAGCAGTCAATGGAATAAAGGACAGGGCCAAAGCACAGATACGCAGTATTTT.

This clone was detected only a few times. The chain employs TRBV24-1 and TRBJ2-1; unclear D gene. This CDR3 is built from 15 residues. Germline V lookup: CDR1 KGHDR, CDR2 SFDVKD. V was trimmed by 1 base and J by 10 bases, leaving 16 bases between them. The CDR3 is CATSDFGPFGREQFF. CDR3 nucleotide sequence: TGTGCCACCAGTGATTTTGGGCCTTTTGGCAGGGAGCAGTTCTTC.

This clone was detected a few times. Other DNA sequences of this sample code for an identical CDR3. The CDR3 loop is CSARTSGRKTYNEQFF. The CDR3 bases are TGCAGCGCACGGACTAGCGGGAGAAAAACCTACAATGAGCAGTTCTTC. J is TRBJ2-1 and V is TRBV29-1, with 13 bases that match TRBD2. The CDR3 runs to 16 residues. With 7 bases clipped from V and 2 bases from J, the junction kept 8 bases outside the gene matches. Germline-derived CDR1 and CDR2 are SQVTM and ANQGSEA.

The genes are TRBV30 and TRBJ1-1, with D possibly matching TRBD1 (6 bases). The CDR3 covers 13 residues. Germline CDR1 reads GTSNPN; CDR2 reads SVGIG (reference sequence). Deletions cut 2 bases from V and 5 bases from J, with 12 bases between. The CDR3 nucleotides read TGTGCCTGGAGTTTGGGACAAGGGACTGAAGCTTTCTTT. This translates into CAWSLGQGTEAFF.

This rearrangement joins TRBV6-6 to TRBJ2-1; no firm D call. Germline CDR1 and CDR2: MNHNY and SVGAGI (reference sequence). CDR3 length: 12 amino acids. Trimming removed 6 bases at V and 9 bases at J, with 12 bases between. The CDR3, as DNA: TGTGCCAGCAGCCAACTATTGGGTGAGCAGTTCTTC. This gives the protein CASSQLLGEQFF.

Regarding this clone: Different DNA sequences within this sample yield the same CDR3. This rearrangement joins TRBV2 to TRBJ2-5, with a weak D call TRBD1 (5 bases). The CDR3 has 13 residues. The germline CDR1 and CDR2 sequences are SNHLY and FYNNEI. Trimming cost V 4 bases and J 5 bases, with 11 bases left between them. CDR3 protein: CASSGTRRETQYF. CDR3 DNA: TGTGCCAGCAGTGGGACAAGAAGGGAGACCCAGTACTTC.

The chain joins TRBV7-9 to TRBJ1-2, with 10 bases lining up with TRBD1. V shed 5 bases and J 8 bases; nucleotides not matched to a gene: 8. Germline V lookup: CDR1 SEHNR, CDR2 FQNEAQ (reference sequence). The CDR3 length is 14 residues. The CDR3 DNA reads as TGTGCCAGCAGCGGCTCCGGGACAGGGGACGGCTACACCTTC. It encodes CASSGSGTGDGYTF.

This clone was counted a few times. This chain joins TRBV6-5 and TRBJ2-2, with 7 bases identical to TRBD2. Germline V gene lookup returns CDR1 MNHEY and CDR2 SVGAGI. The junction had 5 bases not matched to a gene; V was cut back by 0 bases and J by 7 bases. This CDR3 region has 15 residues. In DNA, the CDR3 is TGTGCCAGCAGTTACTCCGGACTAGTTAGCGGGGAGCTGTTTTTT. This codes for CASSYSGLVSGELFF.

This clone turned up a few times. This chain connects TRBV7-2 to TRBJ2-2; D possibly corresponds to TRBD2 (5 bases). Germline CDR1 reads SGHTA; CDR2 reads FQGNSA. The ends were cut back, 6 bases at V and 5 bases at J, with 16 bases in the middle. The CDR3 is made up of 15 amino acids. This CDR3 reads CASSFTSSFTGELFF. The CDR3 coding sequence is TGTGCCAGCAGTTTCACTAGTTCCTTTACCGGGGAGCTGTTTTTT.

The rearrangement uses TRBV27 and TRBJ2-1; D is perhaps TRBD2 (7 bases). The CDR3 contains 17 residues. In germline, CDR1 is MNHEY, CDR2 SMNVEV (reference sequence). With 6 bases removed from V and 4 bases from J, the gap between germline ends came to 22 bases. CDR3 region: CASRSGAGARSYNEQFF. The CDR3 DNA reads TGTGCCAGCAGATCCGGGGCGGGGGCGCGGAGTTACAATGAGCAGTTCTTC.

V is TRBV2 and J is TRBJ2-2; 10 bases agree with TRBD2. The germline gives CDR1 SNHLY, CDR2 FYNNEI. The CDR3 is 15 amino acids. V was clipped by 6 bases and J by 6 bases; unmatched bases: 7. CDR3 nucleotide sequence: TGTGCCAGCAGAGGGGGGCTAGCGGGAGCCGGGGAGCTGTTTTTT. Encoded protein: CASRGGLAGAGELFF.